The T cell receptor (beta chain) under discussion was sequenced for a study of blood T cell repertoires in COVID-19. The repertoire was sequenced with immunoSEQ multiplex PCR; TCRdb's copy has only in-frame clones and lacks some. In the table there are roughly 180,000 clones, about 85% of which are singletons. Clinical history reported by participants formed the basis on which cohorts were assigned. Germline assignment: CDR1 SEHNR and CDR2 FQNEAQ (reference sequence). V lost 11 bases and J 2 bases, leaving 20 bases between the germline ends. The CDR3 is 15 residues long. The receptor's source is a woman aged 25 to 39 who had recovered from COVID-19. Sequencing input: PBMCs or T cells enriched from blood (not recorded which). V and J are TRBV7-9 and TRBJ2-3, with D possibly matching TRBD2 (6 bases). The CDR3 nucleotides are TGTGCCGCGCCCGAAACGGGGGTTATCACAGATACGCAGTATTTT. Translated: CAAPETGVITDTQYF.